This entry concerns a single T cell receptor (beta chain). Its antigen is unknown. Per-base qualities were not stored, and no clone one base away is much larger. After more than nine days of culture, CD4+ T cells were isolated with the EasySep CD4+ T cell isolation kit. Each participant got two doses of an mRNA SARS-CoV-2 vaccine, either BNT162b2 or mRNA-1273. Healthy vaccine recipients had no prior SARS-CoV-2 infection, confirmed by negative nucleocapsid antibodies before and after vaccination. On days 3 and 7, half of the culture medium was replaced with fresh IL-2-containing medium. Each peptide stimulation condition was cultured in triplicate wells unless otherwise noted. Using Ficoll-Paque Plus gradient centrifugation, PBMC were separated from whole blood and then either used fresh or cryopreserved at -140C. The QIAamp micro DNA kit was used to extract genomic DNA from the cultured CD4+ T cells.

The junction shows trimming of 4 bases on V and 6 bases on J, plus 11 bases between the germline ends. The CDR3 covers 13 residues, taking in both the cysteine and the phenylalanine. The only DNA kept is the CDR3, 39 bases in frame from the first base. The germline V gene supplies CDR1 SGHAT and CDR2 FQNNGV. The library was generated by the immunoSEQ multiplex PCR assay. DNA from the cultured, isolated CD4+ T cells was subjected to TCR beta CDR3 sequencing. In the authors' own workflow: Non-productive TCR sequences were discarded, and reads were trimmed to the CDR3 region, with only CDR3s of 7 or more amino acids retained. Antigen-specific clonotypes were identified with the MANAFEST web app by comparing expansion in peptide wells against reference cultures. To be called positive, a clone needed expansion at FDR<0.05 compared with the reference and with all other wells, an odds ratio greater than 5, and a frequency greater than 0.1% in two replicate wells. A clonotype was called cross-reactive if it was significantly expanded both in SARS-CoV-2 spike wells and in at least one common cold coronavirus spike condition. Levenshtein distance calculated with the stringdist R package was used to assess CDR3 similarity, and unrooted trees were constructed with ape in R 3.6.1. Entries here come from immuneACCESS through TCRdb and include only in-frame sequences with V and J called. Some clones fail to appear in such tables; in the studies checked, an unresolved V gene covers under half of the shortfall, and the cause of the remainder is unknown. For V, J and clone size, that table is used; D and trimming come from the DNA. This sample gives more than 55,000 clones in total; around 84% of them show up just once. Roughly 4.2% of the sample belongs to the ten largest clones.

The sample is drawn from a study of vaccination effects on CD4 cells after COVID-19 (dated by TCRdb to between 2020 and 2023). For context, the study as a whole: In the ViraFEST assay, PBMC were stimulated with viral peptide pools, and antigen-specific CD4+ T cell clonotypes were then identified by expansion using TCR sequencing. Across the study, the median time from the second dose to post-vaccine sampling was 72 days (range 14 to 241). Each well held two million PBMC cultured in IMDM containing approximately 5.3% human AB serum, about 10 IU/ml IL-2 and gentamicin, along with 8 to 10 ug/ml peptides. In both COVID-19 convalescent patients and infection-naive vaccine recipients, the study compared SARS-CoV-2 spike-specific CD4+ TCR repertoires from before mRNA vaccination with those from after it. The full study included some eleven COVID-19 convalescent patients and a few SARS-CoV-2-naive healthy vaccine recipients. The Oncomine TCR Beta short-read assay on an Illumina iSeq 100 was used to sequence cultures from other donors in the study. Points the paper makes about the study in general: The study was limited by a small number of convalescent patients, and early post-infection timepoints were lacking. In healthy vaccine recipients, vaccine-induced clones were almost all SARS-CoV-2 mono-reactive, with only 1 of 255 being cross-reactive with common cold coronaviruses. Marked clonal contraction was observed in both infection-induced and vaccine-induced clones at late post-vaccination timepoints, consistent with waning T cell responses.

This material consisted of CD4+ T cells from PBMCs cultured without peptide, taken after COVID-19 vaccination. The chain is made from TRBV11-2 and TRBJ2-3; the D gene cannot be named for sure. The clonotype comes from a human donor who received a COVID-19 vaccine. CDR3 loop: CASSSERADTQYF. The nucleotides are TGTGCCAGCAGCTCCGAGCGCGCGGATACGCAGTATTTT.